These 24 T cell receptor beta chains came from one sample sequenced in a study of blood T cell repertoires in COVID-19. Assay used: immunoSEQ multiplex PCR; TCRdb lists only in-frame clones, some missing. The repertoire holds 200,000 to 250,000 clones, with 86% as singletons. The sample comprised PBMCs or T cells enriched from blood (not recorded which). Every receptor here comes from a woman aged 40-49 years with acute COVID-19.

The chain has TRBV2 and TRBJ1-5; maybe TRBD1 (6 bases). V gave up 8 bases and J gave up 4 bases, with 15 bases separating them. The CDR3 runs 14 residues. In germline, CDR1 is SNHLY, CDR2 FYNNEI. The CDR3 here is CASGRGGKNQPQHF. In DNA, the CDR3 is TGTGCCAGCGGAAGGGGGGGGAAAAATCAGCCCCAGCATTTT.

The rearrangement joins TRBV19 to TRBJ1-1; 9 bases are shared with TRBD1. With 1 base clipped from V and 5 bases from J, the junction kept 5 bases outside the gene matches. CDR1 and CDR2 (germline): LNHDA, SQIVND (reference sequence). The CDR3 length is 15 residues. The CDR3 spells CASSIGDRGRTEAFF. The CDR3, as DNA: TGTGCCAGTAGTATAGGAGACAGGGGGAGAACTGAAGCTTTCTTT. Complete variable domain (other parts from reference TRBV19 and TRBJ1-1): DGGITQSPKYLFRKEGQNVTLSCEQNLNHDAMYWYRQDPGQGLRLIYYSQIVNDFQKGDIAEGYSVSREKKESFPLTVTSAQKNPTAFYLCASSIGDRGRTEAFFGQGTRLTVV.

The chain links TRBV19 to TRBJ2-4; TRBD1 agrees at 10 bases. Germline V gene sequence: CDR1 LNHDA, CDR2 SQIVND (reference sequence). V dropped 6 bases and J dropped 3; count of bases not matched to a gene: 14. CDR3 size: 18 residues. Here the CDR3 reads CASRDRGQSLMGKNIQYF. The CDR3 DNA sequence: TGTGCCAGTAGAGACAGGGGGCAATCATTAATGGGCAAAAACATTCAGTACTTC.

This chain links TRBV5-1 with TRBJ2-1; D may be TRBD2 (6 bases). Germline V gene lookup returns CDR1 SGHRS and CDR2 YFSETQ. Deletions cut 1 base from V and 5 bases from J, with 10 bases between. CDR3 size: 14 residues. In nucleotides, the CDR3 is TGCGCCAGCAGCTTGAGGAGGGATGACAATGAGCAGTTCTTC. Its protein product is CASSLRRDDNEQFF.

This chain joins TRBV11-3 and TRBJ2-5; 9 bases line up with TRBD2. The V and J ends lost 4 bases and 7 bases, in that order; junction bases with no gene match: 10. Germline values: CDR1 SGHNT, CDR2 YENEEA. This CDR3 has 15 amino acids. The CDR3 nucleotides read TGTGCCAGCAGCTCGTACGAGGGAGCGGGGGGGACCCAGTACTTC. The encoded protein is CASSSYEGAGGTQYF.

The chain uses TRBV11-2 and TRBJ2-7; TRBD2 might be the D (6 bases). The CDR3 is made up of 15 amino acids. Trimming stripped 4 bases from V and 5 bases from J, with 18 bases between. Germline CDR1 is SGHAT and CDR2 is FQNNGV. The CDR3 here is CASSSLRGRGDEQYF. As DNA, the CDR3 is TGTGCCAGCAGCTCCCTTCGAGGCCGCGGGGACGAGCAGTACTTC.

This chain connects TRBV28 to TRBJ1-5, with TRBD1 matching over 7 bases. The CDR3 extends over 14 amino acids. The J segment lost 6 bases and the V segment lost 5 bases, leaving 7 bases of the junction unmatched. Germline values: CDR1 MDHEN, CDR2 SYDVKM. CDR3 bases: TGTGCCAGCAGTCCGACAGGGACTCGTCAGCCCCAGCATTTT. Its protein is CASSPTGTRQPQHF. Complete variable domain (other parts from reference TRBV28 and TRBJ1-5): DVKVTQSSRYLVKRTGEKVFLECVQDMDHENMFWYRQDPGLGLRLIYFSYDVKMKEKGDIPEGYSVSREKKERFSLILESASTNQTSMYLCASSPTGTRQPQHFGDGTRLSIL.

The rearrangement uses TRBV30 and TRBJ2-1; D is ambiguous. The CDR3 is 12 residues long. Per the germline V gene, CDR1 is GTSNPN and CDR2 is SVGIG (reference sequence). V was pared by 3 bases and J by 8 bases, with 11 bases between. The CDR3 spells CAWSPLGYEQFF. CDR3 nucleotides: TGTGCCTGGAGCCCACTGGGCTATGAGCAGTTCTTC. The full variable domain, with the rest looked up from reference TRBV30 and TRBJ2-1, is SQTIHQWPATLVQPVGSPLSLECTVEGTSNPNLYWYRQAAGRGLQLLFYSVGIGQISSEVPQNLSASRPQDRQFILSSKKLLLSDSGFYLCAWSPLGYEQFFGPGTRLTVL.

DNA of the CDR3: TGTGCCAGCAGCTTATTCCACTCCTACGAGCAGTACTTC. Encoded protein: CASSLFHSYEQYF. J is TRBJ2-7 and V is TRBV11-2; D gene unclear. V was pared by 2 bases and J by 0 bases, with 5 bases between. Germline V gene data show CDR1 as SGHAT and CDR2 as FQNNGV. There are 13 residues in the CDR3. Full variable domain (rest looked up from reference TRBV11-2 and TRBJ2-7): EAGVAQSPRYKIIEKRQSVAFWCNPISGHATLYWYQQILGQGPKLLIQFQNNGVVDDSQLPKDRFSAERLKGVDSTLKIQPAKLEDSAVYLCASSLFHSYEQYFGPGTRLTVT.

V and J are TRBV27 and TRBJ1-1, with 10 bases aligning to TRBD1. The CDR3 is 14 residues long. Germline CDR1 is MNHEY and CDR2 is SMNVEV (reference sequence). Trimming cost V 5 bases and J 1 base; bases outside gene matches: 1. CDR3 in amino acids: CASSRTGGNTEAFF. The CDR3 bases are TGTGCCAGCAGTCGGACAGGGGGGAACACTGAAGCTTTCTTT.

The count of this clone is one. The genes are TRBV27 and TRBJ2-1, with TRBD2 identical over 12 bases. The CDR3 is 15 residues long. V dropped 7 bases and J dropped 8; count of bases not matched to a gene: 9. CDR1 MNHEY and CDR2 SMNVEV come from the germline V gene (reference sequence). The CDR3 nucleotides read TGTGCCAGCAAGCTACTAGCGGGAGGTATCTATGAGCAGTTCTTC. This codes for CASKLLAGGIYEQFF.

As concerns this clone: The germline gene is not matched at one end of the junction; a read error may be the cause. The V call is TRBV28, the J call TRBJ2-3; 7 bases match TRBD1. The V gene's germline CDR1 is MDHEN and CDR2 SYDVKM. The CDR3 length is 13 residues. DNA of the CDR3: TGTGCCAGCAGGCGCCCCGGGACAGCGTCGGGGAATTTT. Encoded protein: CASRRPGTASGNF.

The CDR3 sequence: CASSSDTNYGYTF. DNA of the CDR3: TGTGCCAGCAGTTCGGACACCAACTATGGCTACACCTTC. The rearrangement joins TRBV28 to TRBJ1-2; tentatively, D is TRBD1 (5 bases). The germline V gene encodes CDR1 MDHEN and CDR2 SYDVKM. The ends were cut back, 4 bases at V and 2 bases at J, with 8 bases in the middle. The length of the CDR3 is 13 residues.

The chain uses TRBV19 and TRBJ2-7; the D gene is possibly TRBD1 (6 bases). The germline CDR1 and CDR2 sequences are LNHDA and SQIVND (reference sequence). The CDR3 contains 14 residues. Trimming removed 5 bases at V and 1 base at J, with 12 bases between. CDR3: CASSPGTPSYEQYF. The CDR3 DNA follows: TGTGCCAGTAGTCCCGGGACACCTTCCTACGAGCAGTACTTC.

The rearrangement uses TRBV6-5 and TRBJ1-1; 7 bases line up with TRBD1. Germline trimming cut 2 bases from V and 4 bases from J; bases unmatched to any gene: 7. Looked up from germline, CDR1 is MNHEY and CDR2 is SVGAGI. The CDR3 sequence is 15 residues long. CDR3 bases: TGTGCCAGCAGTTACGGCCAGGGGGGTAGCACTGAAGCTTTCTTT. Residues: CASSYGQGGSTEAFF.

Only a few counts were recorded for this clone. The chain uses TRBV6-1 and TRBJ1-1; tentative D call: TRBD1 (5 bases). Trimming left V 1 base short and J 1 base short, with 10 bases between. This CDR3 is built from 15 residues. The germline V gene has CDR1 MNHNS and CDR2 SASEGT. The CDR3 DNA is TGTGCCAGCAGTGAAGAGTCAGGGTGGAACACTGAAGCTTTCTTT. This sequence encodes CASSEESGWNTEAFF.

The chain links TRBV7-3 to TRBJ1-1; D may be TRBD1 (6 bases). The CDR3 has 14 amino acids. Germline CDR1 is SGHTA and CDR2 is FQGTGA. V was clipped by 5 bases and J by 1 base, with 11 bases between them. The chain's CDR3 is CASSPGHQNTEAFF. The CDR3 region has the DNA TGTGCCAGCAGCCCGGGACACCAGAACACTGAAGCTTTCTTT.

The rearrangement joins TRBV16 to TRBJ2-7; TRBD2 agrees at 12 bases. Unmatched junction bases numbered 7, after V lost 5 bases and J lost 5 bases. This CDR3 comprises 15 residues. Germline CDR1 is KGHSY and CDR2 is FQNENV. The CDR3 sequence: CASSSMGLAGNEQYF. In DNA form, the CDR3 reads TGTGCCAGCAGCTCAATGGGACTAGCGGGTAACGAGCAGTACTTC.

Only one count was recorded for this clone. CDR3 sequence (DNA): TGCGCCAGCTCCCCGACCCCCGGGACTACCTACGAGCAGTACTTC. Translated: CASSPTPGTTYEQYF. The V gene is TRBV5-1, the J gene TRBJ2-7, with TRBD2 matching over 7 bases. V shed 7 bases, J shed 2 bases, and the junction held 12 bases outside the gene matches. Germline CDR1 is SGHRS and CDR2 is YFSETQ. This CDR3 region has 15 residues.

This CDR3 reads CASSQSAEAFF. The CDR3 DNA reads TGTGCCAGCAGCCAAAGCGCTGAAGCTTTCTTT. V usage is TRBV3-1 (or the pseudogene TRBV3-2) and J usage is TRBJ1-1, with D unclear. The CDR3 is made up of 11 amino acids. V gave up 2 bases and J gave up 6 bases, with 4 bases separating them. In germline, CDR1 is LGHDT, CDR2 YNNKEL (reference sequence).

This rearrangement joins TRBV6-2 or TRBV6-3 to TRBJ2-3; D is uncertain. Between the trimmed V and J ends, which lost 4 bases and 0 bases, there was a span of 11 bases. Germline V gene data show CDR1 as MNHEY and CDR2 as SVGEGT. CDR3 length: 15 amino acids. CDR3 sequence (DNA): TGTGCCAGCAGTTTTGATGAGCGAAGCACAGATACGCAGTATTTT. Residues: CASSFDERSTDTQYF.

J is TRBJ1-1 and V is TRBV28; D call uncertain. The ends were cut back, 5 bases at V and 7 bases at J, with 20 bases in the middle. Germline V CDR1 and CDR2: MDHEN, SYDVKM. CDR3 length equals 15 residues. The chain's CDR3 is CASSLSVAGTYEAFF. For the CDR3, the DNA is TGTGCCAGCAGTCTCAGTGTAGCGGGCACCTATGAAGCTTTCTTT.

The genes are TRBV2 and TRBJ1-3; unclear D gene. Germline CDR1 reads SNHLY; CDR2 reads FYNNEI. The CDR3 has 14 residues. Trimming removed 3 bases from V and 0 bases from J, with 6 bases in between. The CDR3 is CASSEYGSGNTIYF. The CDR3 DNA is TGTGCCAGCAGTGAGTACGGCTCTGGAAACACCATATATTTT.

The chain links TRBV3-1 (or the pseudogene TRBV3-2) to TRBJ2-1; D remains unclear. There are 11 residues in the CDR3. Germline V gene lookup returns CDR1 LGHDT and CDR2 YNNKEL (reference sequence). The germline V and J ends were trimmed by 7 bases and 3 bases, with 4 bases remaining between them. For the CDR3, the DNA is TGTGCCAGCACTAACTACAATGAGCAGTTCTTC. It yields the protein CASTNYNEQFF.